Given below is one T cell receptor (beta chain) in context. What it binds is unknown. Its ends do not fully match the called genes, so a read error is possible. The data originate from a study of cytomegalovirus exposure and HLA in healthy donors. Study-level points and caveats: A later analysis appeared to link common viral pathogens to several of the most significant clusters. Immune exposure information comprised only CMV serostatus.

Germline-derived CDR1 and CDR2 are SNHLY and FYNNEI. CDR3 length: 14 amino acids. The primer mix had 60 Vbeta and 13 Jbeta primers. Sequencing used immunoSEQ multiplex PCR; TCRdb keeps in-frame clones, though not all of them. The sample includes about 87,000 clones, roughly 79% of them seen just once. Sequencing used PBMCs. The source of this sequence is a middle-aged woman in good health and CMV-seronegative. The rearrangement uses TRBV2 and TRBJ1-5; weak D call: TRBD1 (5 bases). The CDR3 is CASTLDTSNQPQNF. The CDR3 region has the DNA TGTGCCAGCACCCTGGACACTAGCAATCAGCCCCAGAATTTT.